This T cell receptor beta chain was identified in a study of T-cell memory formation after mild COVID-19. Study at large: There were largely donor-specific TCR clusters.

Regarding this clonotype: The target antigen is unknown.

Per germline, CDR1 SQVTM and CDR2 ANQGSEA. The germline V and J ends were trimmed by 7 bases and 0 bases, with 10 bases remaining between them. The CDR3 runs to 13 residues. With constant-segment primers, 5'RACE yielded cDNA libraries of TCR alpha and TCR beta that carried sample barcodes and UMIs. In TCRdb, the 5' RACE reads were re-called with MiXCR into one record per CDR3 protein. The sample lists approximately 300,000 distinct CDR3 sequences; 15% to 20% were seen once. Study conclusions and caveats: Clones contracting over day 15 to 85 were CD4/CD8 balanced, with later expanders leaning CD4+.

This receptor was obtained from a young man who had mild COVID-19 (a few samples of this study predate the infection). Cell type and time point are not known. The sequenced sample was PBMCs or a T cell subset sorted from them (not recorded which). The J gene is TRBJ2-1, the V gene TRBV29-1; D is tentatively TRBD1 or TRBD2 (6 bases each). CDR3 nucleotides: TGCAGCGGGGGGGCCATCTCCTACAATGAGCAGTTCTTC. Its translation: CSGGAISYNEQFF.